This entry lists 5 T cell receptor beta chains sequenced from one sample in a study of T cell changes during pregnancy in multiple sclerosis. The repertoire was sequenced with immunoSEQ multiplex PCR; TCRdb's copy has only in-frame clones and lacks some. The sample lists 78,000 or so clones, 92% seen once, with approximately 1.5% in the top ten. Sample: peripheral blood, taken before pregnancy. These TCRs come from a female donor with multiple sclerosis, enrolled in a pregnancy study.

The rearrangement uses TRBV19 and TRBJ2-5; 7 bases are shared with TRBD1. Per germline, CDR1 LNHDA and CDR2 SQIVND (reference sequence). Germline trimming cut 4 bases from V and 2 bases from J; bases unmatched to any gene: 1. The CDR3 contains 13 residues. CDR3 protein: CASSKGQQETQYF. The CDR3 region has the DNA TGTGCCAGTAGTAAGGGACAGCAAGAGACCCAGTACTTC. Filled out from reference TRBV19 and TRBJ2-5, the complete variable domain reads DGGITQSPKYLFRKEGQNVTLSCEQNLNHDAMYWYRQDPGQGLRLIYYSQIVNDFQKGDIAEGYSVSREKKESFPLTVTSAQKNPTAFYLCASSKGQQETQYFGPGTRLLVL.

This chain uses TRBV6-5 with TRBJ1-6; 7 nucleotides match TRBD1. The V segment lost 8 bases and the J segment 7 bases; nucleotides outside the gene matches: 8. Germline V gives CDR1 MNHEY, CDR2 SVGAGI. The CDR3 totals 14 residues. CDR3 sequence reads: CASSRGASNSPLHF. As DNA, the CDR3 is TGTGCCAGCTCCAGGGGGGCTTCCAATTCACCCCTCCACTTT.

The V call is TRBV7-3, the J call TRBJ2-7, with D maybe TRBD1 (5 bases). The CDR3 has 13 amino acids. V was trimmed by 1 base and J by 3 bases, leaving 7 bases between them. Per the germline V gene, CDR1 is SGHTA and CDR2 is FQGTGA. In nucleotides, the CDR3 is TGTGCCAGCAGCTTAAAGGGGAACTACGAGCAGTACTTC. It translates to CASSLKGNYEQYF. The full variable domain, completed using reference TRBV7-3 and TRBJ2-7, is GAGVSQTPSNKVTEKGKYVELRCDPISGHTALYWYRQSLGQGPEFLIYFQGTGAADDSGLPNDRFFAVRPEGSVSTLKIQRTERGDSAVYLCASSLKGNYEQYFGPGTRLTVT.

This sequence joins TRBV7-3 and TRBJ2-5; D ambiguous. V dropped 3 bases and J dropped 1 base, with 6 bases sitting between them. Per the germline V gene, CDR1 is SGHTA and CDR2 is FQGTGA. The CDR3 covers 13 residues. The CDR3 sequence is CASSFGSQETQYF. For the CDR3, the DNA is TGTGCCAGCAGCTTTGGTAGCCAAGAGACCCAGTACTTC.

This clone was seen just once. The chain links TRBV5-6 to TRBJ2-3, with TRBD2 identical over 8 bases. Looked up from germline, CDR1 is SGHDT and CDR2 is YYEEEE. This CDR3 is built from 16 residues. V lost 1 base to trimming and J lost 3 bases; unmatched junction nucleotides: 7. CDR3 region: CASSLNGGARTDTQYF. The CDR3 bases are TGTGCCAGCAGCTTGAACGGGGGGGCCCGGACAGATACGCAGTATTTT.